The 10 T cell receptor beta chains given below trace back to one sample, sequenced in a study of T-cell reconstitution after alpha-beta-depleted transplantation in children. Preparation of the TCRbeta library used unique molecular identifiers. TCRdb re-analysed the PCR reads in MiXCR, keeping a single row per CDR3 protein. In the table there are about 980,000 distinct CDR3 sequences, about 31% of which are singletons. The source material was PBMCs, mostly from graft donor cells, sampled 360 days after TCRalphabeta/CD19-depleted stem cell transplant. The receptors originated from a boy younger than two who had a stem cell transplant for SCID, so the T cells may come from the graft donor.

Only a few counts were recorded for this clonotype. The rearrangement joins TRBV27 to TRBJ1-2; TRBD1 might be the D (6 bases). The CDR3 spans 15 residues. V was pared by 6 bases and J by 0 bases, with 14 bases between. CDR1 and CDR2 (germline): MNHEY, SMNVEV (reference sequence). CDR3 sequence reads: CASRGTGRANYGYTF. Written as DNA, the CDR3 is TGTGCCAGCAGGGGAACAGGGAGGGCTAACTATGGCTACACCTTC.

This clonotype was counted between two and nine times. This chain uses TRBV4-1 with TRBJ2-7; a weak D match, TRBD2 (7 bases). The length of the CDR3 is 15 residues. Germline V gene lookup returns CDR1 MGHRA and CDR2 YSYEKL. Trimming stripped 1 base from V and 5 bases from J, with 15 bases between. CDR3 sequence: CASSQAGGIFHEQYF. CDR3 nucleotide sequence: TGCGCCAGCAGCCAAGCGGGGGGCATCTTTCACGAGCAGTACTTC.

This clonotype was seen only a few times. The chain uses TRBV6-5 and TRBJ2-2; 7 bases match TRBD1. CDR1 and CDR2 from the germline V gene are MNHEY and SVGAGI. J lost 0 bases, V lost 7 bases, and 26 bases had no gene match. The CDR3 has 22 residues. The CDR3 region has the DNA TGTGCCAGCAACACTTTTCGCCTCCGGACAGGCATCCTGAACGCGAACACCGGGGAGCTGTTTTTT. It is translated as CASNTFRLRTGILNANTGELFF.

This chain uses TRBV12-5 with TRBJ1-2, with 7 bases aligning to TRBD1. Germline V gives CDR1 LGHNT, CDR2 FRNRAP. CDR3 size: 14 residues. V lost 6 bases to trimming and J lost 5 bases; unmatched junction nucleotides: 9. The CDR3 is CASGQSGGDYGYTF. CDR3 bases: TGTGCTAGTGGCCAATCAGGGGGGGATTATGGCTACACCTTC.

This clonotype was counted a few times. This rearrangement joins TRBV20-1 to TRBJ2-1; D remains unclear. CDR1 and CDR2 (germline): DFQATT, SNEGSKA (reference sequence). Trimming left V 1 base short and J 9 bases short, with 19 bases between. This CDR3 region has 15 residues. The CDR3 sequence is CSARGEDAPRREQFF. The DNA for the CDR3 is TGCAGTGCTAGAGGGGAAGACGCGCCGCGGCGTGAGCAGTTCTTC.

This clonotype occurred a few times. V usage is TRBV29-1 and J usage is TRBJ2-2, with 7 positions matching TRBD1. The germline gives CDR1 SQVTM, CDR2 ANQGSEA. This CDR3 contains 13 residues. The J segment lost 7 bases and the V segment lost 7 bases, leaving 9 bases of the junction unmatched. The CDR3 DNA reads TGCAGCGGCCGGGACAGCATAAGCGGGGAGCTGTTTTTT. This gives the protein CSGRDSISGELFF.

This rearrangement joins TRBV3-1 to TRBJ2-7; tentatively, D is TRBD1 (6 bases). CDR1 and CDR2 (germline): LGHDT, YNNKEL (reference sequence). CDR3 length: 17 amino acids. Trimming left V 0 bases short and J 2 bases short, with 17 bases between. The CDR3 spells CASSQDRGRDIPYEQYF. For the CDR3, the DNA is TGTGCCAGCAGCCAAGACCGTGGCAGGGACATACCCTACGAGCAGTACTTC.

This clonotype has only a few counts. The chain recombines TRBV20-1 with TRBJ1-1; D gene unclear. Germline V gives CDR1 DFQATT, CDR2 SNEGSKA (reference sequence). The germline V and J ends were trimmed by 5 bases and 1 base, with 5 bases remaining between them. CDR3 length: 11 residues. The CDR3 region is CSADGNTEAFF. For the CDR3, the DNA is TGCAGTGCTGACGGGAACACTGAAGCTTTCTTT.

There are a few counts of this clonotype. This chain uses TRBV20-1 with TRBJ2-1; 7 nucleotides align to TRBD1. Germline V gene sequence: CDR1 DFQATT, CDR2 SNEGSKA (reference sequence). This CDR3 comprises 18 residues. Trimming at V came to 0 bases and at J to 3 bases, leaving 14 bases not matched to a gene. CDR3 sequence (DNA): TGCAGTGCTAGAGAGTGGACAGGCAGGGGTCACTACTACAATGAGCAGTTCTTC. Its translation: CSAREWTGRGHYYNEQFF.

The chain employs TRBV12-3 or TRBV12-4 and TRBJ2-3, with 12 bases that match TRBD2. The CDR3 is 15 amino acids. The junction had 11 bases not matched to a gene; V was cut back by 5 bases and J by 11 bases. CDR3 region: CASSPPLAGGLWQYF. As DNA, the CDR3 is TGTGCCAGCAGTCCTCCCCTAGCGGGGGGGCTCTGGCAGTATTTT.